This section outlines one T cell receptor (beta chain) sequence together with its context. Its matching antigen is unknown. The source of the sample is a study of Ad26.COV2.S vaccination and SARS-CoV-2 variants. General study points: Vaccine recipients posted higher spike-specific TCR breadth than their placebo counterparts.

Only in-frame clones appear in the TCRdb table, and some are missing; sequencing was by immunoSEQ multiplex PCR. The data hold around 370,000 clones, with 92% observed a single time. The CDR3 totals 19 residues. V lost 4 bases, J lost 4 bases, and 29 bases lay in between. Germline CDR1 LNHNV, CDR2 YYDKDF (reference sequence). Sequencing was performed on peripheral blood, taken after recovery from COVID-19. The origin of this receptor is a human donor who had recovered from COVID-19. This chain joins TRBV15 and TRBJ2-7, with D possibly being TRBD2 (6 bases). CDR3 bases: TGTGCCACCAGCATTCGCCCCGGGACGGAAAGCGAGCGGGCATACGAGCAGTACTTC. Encoded protein: CATSIRPGTESERAYEQYF.